This is a list of T cell receptor beta chains from one sample in a study of metastatic and nonmetastatic thyroid tumors. MiXCR reprocessed the PCR reads for TCRdb. The sample consists of over 20,000 clones, around 26% of them appearing once. The material sequenced was blood. The receptors here all came from a male donor with papillary thyroid cancer or a benign thyroid nodule (not recorded which). Some clones in this sample may be carry-over from other donors' samples. CDR3s include the opening cysteine and the closing phenylalanine or tryptophan. The order of the fields is clone size, CDR3 length, V gene, D gene, J gene, CDR3 protein, CDR3 DNA. D genes are given only for firm matches. Clone size appears in some rows only: once, few, many, or a class for an expanded clone.

many	13	TRBV3-1	-	TRBJ1-2	CASSQEGRGGYTF	TGTGCCAGCAGCCAAGAAGGACGGGGTGGCTACACCTTC
-	16	TRBV5-1	TRBD1	TRBJ2-3	CASASRDRTLVDTQYF	TGCGCCAGCGCCTCCAGGGACAGGACTTTGGTAGATACGCAGTATTTT
many	14	TRBV30	-	TRBJ1-3	CAWSVGGSGNTIYF	TGTGCCTGGAGTGTAGGGGGTTCTGGAAACACCATATATTTT
many	14	TRBV5-8	-	TRBJ1-4	CASSLSGQHEKLFF	TGTGCCAGCAGCTTGAGCGGACAGCATGAAAAACTGTTTTTT
many	15	TRBV7-3	-	TRBJ2-6	CASSKGVAGANVLTF	TGTGCCAGCAGCAAGGGTGTCGCCGGGGCCAACGTCCTGACTTTC
-	16	TRBV20-1	TRBD1	TRBJ1-1	CSARGSDREWNTEAFF	TGCAGTGCTAGGGGCTCTGACAGGGAATGGAACACTGAAGCTTTCTTT
few	12	TRBV28	-	TRBJ1-2	CASITGFYGYTF	TGTGCCAGCATTACAGGGTTCTATGGCTACACTTTC
-	14	TRBV4-1	TRBD1	TRBJ2-7	CASSQRRQGYEQYF	TGCGCCAGCAGCCAACGGAGACAGGGGTACGAGCAGTACTTC
many	15	TRBV11-1	-	TRBJ2-1	CASSLATYWTNEQFF	TGTGCCAGCAGCTTAGCGACCTACTGGACCAATGAGCAGTTCTTC
-	14	TRBV7-7	-	TRBJ2-5	CASSFRTSRETQYF	TGTGCCAGCAGCTTCCGGACCTCCCGTGAGACCCAGTACTTC
many	13	TRBV24-1	-	TRBJ1-2	CATSDIDTNGYTF	TGTGCCACCAGTGATATCGACACCAATGGCTACACCTTC
-	14	TRBV7-3	-	TRBJ2-3	CASSPDPSTDTQYF	TGTGCCAGCAGCCCTGACCCGAGCACAGATACGCAGTATTTT
many	15	TRBV7-9	-	TRBJ1-3	CASSQGGVPGNTIYF	TGTGCCAGCAGCCAGGGCGGGGTCCCTGGAAACACCATATATTTT
many	20	TRBV10-1	TRBD2	TRBJ2-4	CASATARWGLAGGRKNIQYF	TGCGCCAGCGCTACGGCAAGGTGGGGACTAGCGGGAGGGAGGAAAAACATTCAGTACTTC
medium-sized	18	TRBV12-5	-	TRBJ2-1	CASGLKLQRDSSYNEQFF	TGTGCTAGTGGTTTGAAGCTACAGCGGGACAGCTCCTACAATGAGCAGTTCTTC
medium-sized	14	TRBV7-2	TRBD1	TRBJ2-7	CASSLRDRGNEQYF	TGTGCCAGCAGCCTCCGGGACAGGGGGAACGAGCAGTACTTC
-	14	TRBV6-2/TRBV6-3	TRBD1	TRBJ2-1	CASSLGQVKVEQFF	TGTGCCAGCAGTCTGGGACAGGTGAAAGTTGAGCAGTTCTTC
many	15	TRBV30	-	TRBJ1-6	CAWSAPRRRGSPLHF	TGTGCCTGGAGTGCCCCCAGACGGCGAGGTTCACCCCTCCACTTT
many	14	TRBV11-2	TRBD1	TRBJ1-1	CASSPDRVAAEAFF	TGTGCCAGCAGTCCGGACAGGGTAGCGGCGGAAGCTTTCTTT
many	12	TRBV30	-	TRBJ1-1	CVWSVPNRQAFF	TGTGTCTGGAGTGTACCTAACAGACAAGCTTTCTTT
-	15	TRBV12-3/TRBV12-4	TRBD2	TRBJ2-1	CASSLGGLAFDEQFF	TGTGCCAGCAGCCTAGGGGGACTAGCGTTCGATGAGCAGTTCTTC
-	13	TRBV12-3/TRBV12-4	TRBD1	TRBJ1-2	CASNLKRGQGYTF	TGTGCCAGCAACCTGAAAAGGGGGCAAGGCTACACCTTC
many	13	TRBV18	-	TRBJ2-3	CASSPPEIFPTYF	TGTGCCAGCTCACCACCGGAGATCTTCCCGACGTATTTT
-	14	TRBV11-3	TRBD2	TRBJ2-7	CAISQKREGLDQYF	TGTGCCATCAGCCAAAAGCGGGAGGGCCTCGATCAGTACTTC
many	15	TRBV7-9	-	TRBJ1-4	CASSFAGAGNEKLFF	TGTGCCAGCAGCTTCGCCGGGGCTGGTAATGAAAAACTGTTTTTT
medium-sized	14	TRBV7-2	-	TRBJ2-7	CASSPDWDRYEQYF	TGTGCCAGCAGTCCAGATTGGGATCGCTACGAGCAGTACTTC
many	17	TRBV28	TRBD2	TRBJ2-1	CASSPSRGKRELDEQFF	TGTGCCAGCAGCCCCAGTCGGGGGAAGCGGGAGTTAGATGAGCAGTTCTTC
many	15	TRBV12-3/TRBV12-4	TRBD2	TRBJ2-1	CASSPGTLGGNEQFF	TGTGCCAGCAGCCCCGGGACTTTGGGGGGGAATGAGCAGTTCTTC
-	14	TRBV19	-	TRBJ2-5	CASTPGASRETQYF	TGTGCCAGTACCCCAGGGGCAAGTAGAGAGACCCAGTACTTC
few	11	TRBV6-2/TRBV6-3	-	TRBJ2-7	CASGRAGEQYF	TGTGCCAGCGGCAGGGCGGGAGAGCAGTACTTC
many	13	TRBV20-1	TRBD1	TRBJ2-5	CSARTTGAGTQYF	TGCAGTGCTAGAACAACAGGGGCAGGGACCCAGTACTTC
once	14	TRBV11-2	-	TRBJ1-1	CASSPGGLNTEAFF	TGTGCCAGCAGCCCCGGTGGGCTCAACACTGAAGCTTTCTTT
medium-sized	16	TRBV12-3/TRBV12-4	-	TRBJ2-1	CASSLTPAGTYNEQFF	TGTGCCAGCAGTTTAACCCCGGCCGGAACCTACAATGAGCAGTTCTTC
-	13	TRBV5-4	-	TRBJ2-7	CASSFASSNEQYF	TGTGCCAGCAGCTTTGCCAGTTCCAACGAGCAGTACTTC
many	15	TRBV9	TRBD1	TRBJ2-1	CASSTTGGSYNEQFF	TGTGCCAGCAGCACTACAGGGGGGTCCTACAATGAGCAGTTCTTC
-	14	TRBV10-3	-	TRBJ1-2	CAISESIEGRGYTF	TGTGCCATCAGTGAGTCGATAGAGGGGAGAGGCTACACCTTC
many	16	TRBV7-8	TRBD1	TRBJ2-7	CASSQRAGQGSYEQYF	TGTGCCAGCAGCCAGAGGGCGGGACAGGGATCCTACGAGCAGTACTTC
many	17	TRBV6-5	-	TRBJ1-5	CASSYSWQAGRDQPQHF	TGTGCCAGCAGTTACTCATGGCAGGCCGGTAGGGATCAGCCCCAGCATTTT
few	15	TRBV28	-	TRBJ1-2	CASSLNGGVVYGYTF	TGTGCCAGCAGTTTAAACGGAGGGGTCGTCTATGGCTACACCTTC
many	15	TRBV7-9	-	TRBJ2-1	CASSATWLTYNEQFF	TGTGCCAGCAGCGCGACTTGGTTGACCTACAATGAGCAGTTCTTC
many	13	TRBV27	-	TRBJ1-5	CASSSTANQPQHF	TGTGCCAGCAGCTCGACAGCTAATCAGCCCCAGCATTTT
many	16	TRBV19	TRBD2	TRBJ2-1	CASSTSSGRAITEQFF	TGTGCCAGTAGTACTTCTAGCGGGAGGGCCATTACTGAGCAGTTCTTC
medium-sized	20	TRBV2	-	TRBJ2-7	CASSEFVSGEGFEFSYEQYF	TGTGCCAGCAGTGAATTTGTTTCGGGAGAAGGCTTCGAATTCTCCTACGAGCAGTACTTC
-	15	TRBV20-1	TRBD2	TRBJ2-3	CSSLGRLAGEGTQYF	TGCAGTTCCCTGGGCAGGCTAGCGGGAGAGGGTACGCAGTATTTT
few	12	TRBV20-1	-	TRBJ2-7	CSSMPLAYEQYF	TGCAGTTCTATGCCCCTGGCATACGAGCAGTACTTC
-	15	TRBV6-1	-	TRBJ1-2	CASSSPGQANYGYTF	TGTGCCAGCAGTAGCCCGGGACAAGCTAACTATGGATACACCTTC
-	17	TRBV15	-	TRBJ2-1	CATSRDHWTDTTNEQFF	TGTGCCACCAGCAGAGATCATTGGACAGACACCACAAATGAGCAGTTCTTC
-	12	TRBV20-1	TRBD1	TRBJ2-3	CIALGTGSTQYF	TGCATTGCCCTCGGGACAGGGAGTACGCAGTATTTT
medium-sized	14	TRBV27	TRBD2	TRBJ2-7	CASSLAGGPYEQYF	TGTGCCAGCAGTTTAGCGGGGGGCCCCTACGAGCAGTACTTC
many	14	TRBV6-5	-	TRBJ2-2	CASSYSSSYGELFF	TGTGCCAGCAGTTACTCCTCCTCTTACGGGGAGCTGTTTTTT
many	16	TRBV3-1	-	TRBJ2-3	CASSQPGRTATDTQYF	TGTGCCAGCAGCCAACCCGGACGTACTGCAACAGATACGCAGTATTTT
-	15	TRBV11-2	TRBD2	TRBJ2-1	CASSSTSASYNEQFF	TGTGCCAGCAGCTCAACTAGCGCCTCCTACAATGAGCAGTTCTTC
many	15	TRBV28	TRBD2	TRBJ2-4	CASSNLAAGKNIQYF	TGTGCCAGCTCAAACCTAGCGGCCGGTAAAAACATTCAGTACTTC
few	14	TRBV12-3/TRBV12-4	-	TRBJ1-1	CASSIGASKTEAFF	TGTGCCAGCAGCATCGGGGCCTCGAAAACAGAAGCTTTCTTT
many	15	TRBV12-3/TRBV12-4	-	TRBJ2-1	CASRSGWSSYNEQFF	TGTGCCAGCAGGAGCGGTTGGAGCTCCTACAATGAGCAGTTCTTC
medium-sized	12	TRBV6-1	-	TRBJ2-7	CASGAGRNEQYF	TGTGCCAGCGGGGCGGGACGCAACGAGCAGTACTTC
many	16	TRBV14	TRBD2	TRBJ2-2	CASSQGVGGRTGELFF	TGTGCCAGCAGCCAAGGTGTTGGCGGGAGAACCGGGGAGCTGTTTTTT
-	15	TRBV5-1	-	TRBJ2-2	CASSLPDRMLGELFF	TGCGCCAGCAGCCTACCCGACAGGATGCTCGGGGAGCTGTTTTTT
-	14	TRBV10-3	TRBD1	TRBJ2-7	CAISESTGSDEQYF	TGTGCCATCAGTGAGTCGACAGGGAGCGACGAGCAGTACTTC